These T cell receptor beta chains were read from a single sample in a study of cytomegalovirus exposure and HLA in healthy donors. Sequencing used immunoSEQ multiplex PCR; TCRdb keeps in-frame clones, though not all of them. The data hold some 98,000 clones, with about four fifths observed a single time. Sequenced input: PBMCs. These receptors were obtained from a man aged 18 to 30 in good health and CMV-seropositive. Both conserved end residues are trimmed from each CDR3. Clone size is not always given. Where it is, it says once, few, many or a class for expanded clones.

clone_size: -; v_call: TRBV27; j_call: TRBJ1-1; cdr3_aa: ASSYVLPEGPENTEAF
clone_size: -; v_call: TRBV6-1; j_call: TRBJ2-5; cdr3_aa: ASRLAGSSGTQY
clone_size: -; v_call: TRBV28; j_call: TRBJ2-3; cdr3_aa: ASSLGSGGAPQHTQY
clone_size: -; v_call: TRBV6-1; j_call: TRBJ2-5; cdr3_aa: ASSAFRGGRETQY
clone_size: few; v_call: TRBV10-2; j_call: TRBJ1-3; cdr3_aa: ASRGQGEGNTIY
clone_size: -; v_call: TRBV28; j_call: TRBJ1-6; cdr3_aa: ASSLPRQGQLYNSPLH
clone_size: -; v_call: TRBV10-3; j_call: TRBJ2-5; cdr3_aa: AISDTGSETQY
clone_size: few; v_call: TRBV6-5; j_call: TRBJ1-5; cdr3_aa: ASSPQQGLSQPQH
clone_size: -; v_call: TRBV19; j_call: TRBJ1-2; cdr3_aa: ASSRSGANYGYT
clone_size: -; v_call: TRBV5-1; j_call: TRBJ1-1; cdr3_aa: ASSLEDRELTEAF
clone_size: -; v_call: TRBV28; j_call: TRBJ1-1; cdr3_aa: ASSLGGGPTEAF
clone_size: once; v_call: TRBV25-1; j_call: TRBJ2-4; cdr3_aa: ASSDQASLGNIQY
clone_size: few; v_call: TRBV10-3; j_call: TRBJ2-7; cdr3_aa: ATRPSGGASEQY
clone_size: few; v_call: TRBV7-2; j_call: TRBJ2-7; cdr3_aa: ASSYPDRGPQY
clone_size: few; v_call: TRBV4-1; j_call: TRBJ1-1; cdr3_aa: ASSQPVRDKNTEAF
clone_size: -; v_call: TRBV2; j_call: TRBJ2-7; cdr3_aa: ASMTDSYEQY
clone_size: -; v_call: TRBV2; j_call: TRBJ2-7; cdr3_aa: ASTTYEQY
clone_size: -; v_call: TRBV28; j_call: TRBJ1-2; cdr3_aa: ASSLRRREGRSNYGYT
clone_size: few; v_call: TRBV5-1; j_call: TRBJ1-4; cdr3_aa: ASKETGGEKLF
clone_size: -; v_call: TRBV6-1; j_call: TRBJ2-3; cdr3_aa: ASSEPGGGGGTDTQY
clone_size: few; v_call: TRBV15; j_call: TRBJ2-3; cdr3_aa: ATSRDPGSPDTQY
clone_size: -; v_call: TRBV4-2; j_call: TRBJ2-2; cdr3_aa: ASSQEGGGGGTGELF
clone_size: -; v_call: TRBV10-2; j_call: TRBJ2-1; cdr3_aa: ASSERAGQNYNEQF
clone_size: -; v_call: TRBV6-6; j_call: TRBJ1-4; cdr3_aa: ASSYVSEKLF
clone_size: few; v_call: TRBV6-4; j_call: TRBJ2-5; cdr3_aa: ASSRLAGRQETQY
clone_size: -; v_call: TRBV12-5; j_call: TRBJ1-5; cdr3_aa: ASGAGDQPQH
clone_size: -; v_call: TRBV5-8; j_call: TRBJ1-6; cdr3_aa: ASSLAGFTQSSYNSPLH
clone_size: medium-sized; v_call: TRBV4-1; j_call: TRBJ1-5; cdr3_aa: ASSQLDFTGRGDQPQH
clone_size: -; v_call: TRBV6-1; j_call: TRBJ1-1; cdr3_aa: ASSEAARGNTEAF
clone_size: -; v_call: TRBV7-9; j_call: TRBJ2-4; cdr3_aa: ASSPRQGNKNIQY
clone_size: -; v_call: TRBV5-1; j_call: TRBJ2-1; cdr3_aa: ASSLAASGGNNEQF
clone_size: -; v_call: TRBV5-6; j_call: TRBJ2-7; cdr3_aa: ASSFYSGTGNYEQY
clone_size: -; v_call: TRBV6-6; j_call: TRBJ2-5; cdr3_aa: ASSQRETQY
clone_size: -; v_call: TRBV11-2; j_call: TRBJ2-7; cdr3_aa: ASSLENREGPSYEQY
clone_size: once; v_call: TRBV4-1; j_call: TRBJ2-7; cdr3_aa: ASSQGQGFTTISYEQY
clone_size: -; v_call: TRBV30; j_call: TRBJ1-5; cdr3_aa: AWRWKGFNQPQH
clone_size: -; v_call: TRBV5-1; j_call: TRBJ1-1; cdr3_aa: ASSLGLATEAF
clone_size: medium-sized; v_call: TRBV4-1; j_call: TRBJ1-3; cdr3_aa: ASSQERTLSGNTIY
clone_size: -; v_call: TRBV30; j_call: TRBJ1-5; cdr3_aa: AWSPEGTGGFGQPQH
clone_size: -; v_call: TRBV6-6; j_call: TRBJ1-6; cdr3_aa: ASTQGRNSPLH
clone_size: few; v_call: TRBV4-1; j_call: TRBJ2-1; cdr3_aa: ASSHPAGRGNEQF
clone_size: few; v_call: TRBV30; j_call: TRBJ2-3; cdr3_aa: AWKAGVDTQY
clone_size: -; v_call: TRBV9; j_call: TRBJ2-5; cdr3_aa: ASSSDRGAVETQY
clone_size: -; v_call: TRBV6-5; j_call: TRBJ1-4; cdr3_aa: ASSATGTGNEKLF
clone_size: -; v_call: TRBV6-1; j_call: TRBJ2-3; cdr3_aa: ASSEFDRGLDTQY
clone_size: -; v_call: TRBV7-9; j_call: TRBJ2-5; cdr3_aa: ASSLSQGREETQY
clone_size: many; v_call: TRBV2; j_call: TRBJ2-7; cdr3_aa: ASNLGGKIGEQY
clone_size: once; v_call: TRBV19; j_call: TRBJ2-3; cdr3_aa: ASGGTGRTDTQY
clone_size: once; v_call: TRBV27; j_call: TRBJ1-6; cdr3_aa: ASSFDRNSPLH
clone_size: -; v_call: TRBV30; j_call: TRBJ1-2; cdr3_aa: AWSAESGTPLA